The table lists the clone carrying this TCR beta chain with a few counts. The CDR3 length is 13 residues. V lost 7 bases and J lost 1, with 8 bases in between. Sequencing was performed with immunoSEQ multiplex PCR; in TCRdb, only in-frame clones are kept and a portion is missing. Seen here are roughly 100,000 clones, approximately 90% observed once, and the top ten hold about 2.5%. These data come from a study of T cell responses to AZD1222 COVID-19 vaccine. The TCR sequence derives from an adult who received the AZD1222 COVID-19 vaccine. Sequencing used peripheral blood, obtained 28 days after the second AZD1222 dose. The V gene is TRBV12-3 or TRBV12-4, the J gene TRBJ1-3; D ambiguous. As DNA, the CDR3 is TGTGCCAGCACGCGCAGTTCTGGAAACACCATATATTTT. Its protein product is CASTRSSGNTIYF.